Below are 21 T cell receptor beta chains sequenced from a single sample in a study of vaccination and CD4 T cells after COVID-19. Their specific antigens are unknown. With the Oncomine TCR Beta short-read assay, DNA from cultured CD4+ T cells was sequenced. The source of extracted genomic DNA was cultured CD4+ T cells. TCRdb reprocessed the PCR reads with MiXCR, giving one entry per CDR3 protein. The table lists fewer than 9,500 distinct CDR3 sequences, under 40% of them singletons. Treatment described: approximately nine-day PBMC culture with coronavirus spike peptide pools or control peptides (ViraFEST assay). Ahead of the COVID-19 pandemic (2011-2018), the CD4+ T cells of the unexposed donor were collected. The source material was CD4+ T cells from blood, cultured in vitro. The receptors shown here come from a human donor in good health.

This rearrangement joins TRBV9 to TRBJ2-7, with D possibly TRBD2 on 6 matching bases. CDR1 and CDR2 from the germline V gene are SGDLS and YYNGEE. V shed 0 bases and J shed 2 bases, with 18 bases lying between them. This CDR3 has 17 residues. This chain's CDR3 is CASSVEGTPRGPYEQYF. CDR3 nucleotides: TGTGCCAGCAGCGTAGAAGGGACCCCGCGGGGCCCCTACGAGCAGTACTTC.

There are a few counts of this clonotype. The V call is TRBV28, the J call TRBJ2-7, with 11 bases aligning to TRBD1. V lost 4 bases and J lost 0; bases outside the gene matches: 5. CDR3 size: 16 residues. CDR1 is MDHEN and CDR2 is SYDVKM in the germline V gene. Here the CDR3 DNA reads TGTGCCAGCAGTTCCGCGGGACAGGGGGGCTCCTACGAGCAGTACTTC. Translation: CASSSAGQGGSYEQYF.

V usage is TRBV7-2 and J usage is TRBJ2-5, with 8 positions matching TRBD2. The CDR3 extends over 17 amino acids. The germline CDR1 and CDR2 sequences are SGHTA and FQGNSA. Trimming cost V 0 bases and J 3 bases; bases outside gene matches: 9. The CDR3 loop reads CASSLAPGAGVEETQYF. The CDR3 coding sequence is TGTGCCAGCAGCTTAGCGCCGGGAGCGGGAGTGGAAGAGACCCAGTACTTC.

The V and J genes are TRBV19 and TRBJ2-5; D is uncertain. Deletions cut 4 bases from V and 2 bases from J, with 8 bases between. Germline CDR1 and CDR2: LNHDA and SQIVND (reference sequence). The CDR3 runs to 13 residues. The CDR3 reads CASSTGSQETQYF. As DNA, the CDR3 is TGTGCCAGTAGTACCGGATCACAAGAGACCCAGTACTTC. The complete variable domain, with remaining parts taken from reference TRBV19 and TRBJ2-5, reads DGGITQSPKYLFRKEGQNVTLSCEQNLNHDAMYWYRQDPGQGLRLIYYSQIVNDFQKGDIAEGYSVSREKKESFPLTVTSAQKNPTAFYLCASSTGSQETQYFGPGTRLLVL.

This chain uses TRBV18 with TRBJ2-7; D gene uncertain. Per the germline V gene, CDR1 is KGHSH and CDR2 is LQKENI. CDR3 length: 12 residues. V shed 3 bases and J shed 4 bases, with 7 bases lying between them. The CDR3 protein is CASSPSIYEQYF. The CDR3 nucleotides read TGTGCCAGCTCACCGTCAATTTACGAGCAGTACTTC.

V and J are TRBV11-1 and TRBJ2-7; TRBD2 matches 12 bases. There are 14 residues in the CDR3. J lost 7 bases, V lost 5 bases, and 6 bases had no gene match. Germline lookup yields CDR1 SGHAT and CDR2 FQDESV (reference sequence). CDR3 nucleotide sequence: TGTGCCAGCAGCCCGACTAGCGGGAGCGGGGAGCAGTACTTC. Translating it yields CASSPTSGSGEQYF.

There are a few counts of this clonotype. The rearrangement joins TRBV7-2 to TRBJ2-1; D perhaps matches TRBD2 (6 bases). This CDR3 contains 14 residues. V lost 4 bases and J lost 7, with 14 bases in between. The V gene's germline CDR1 is SGHTA and CDR2 FQGNSA. CDR3 region: CASSSGTLWNEQFF. CDR3 nucleotide sequence: TGTGCCAGCAGCTCCGGGACTCTCTGGAATGAGCAGTTCTTC.

This sequence joins TRBV24-1 and TRBJ1-5; D ambiguous. V dropped 5 bases and J dropped 11 bases, with 21 bases sitting between them. The CDR3 runs 15 residues. Germline V gives CDR1 KGHDR, CDR2 SFDVKD. The CDR3 bases are TGTGCCACCAGTGCCGCGTGGATGGACTCCAGCGCCCAGCATTTT. It codes for CATSAAWMDSSAQHF.

This clonotype was counted between two and nine times. This chain joins TRBV28 and TRBJ2-3; 8 nucleotides align to TRBD2. V lost 7 bases, J lost 1 base, and 7 bases stayed unmatched. Germline V gene data show CDR1 as MDHEN and CDR2 as SYDVKM. This CDR3 comprises 15 residues. CDR3 nucleotide sequence: TGTGCCAGCACCCGGGGGGGGGCGGGCACAGATACGCAGTATTTT. Translated: CASTRGGAGTDTQYF.

The chain has TRBV7-2 and TRBJ1-1, with D perhaps TRBD1 (6 bases). Germline values: CDR1 SGHTA, CDR2 FQGNSA. V lost 3 bases, J lost 5 bases, and 28 bases lay in between. The CDR3 length is 19 residues. CDR3 protein: CASSFFSLAGRGKTTEAFF. Here the CDR3 DNA reads TGTGCCAGCAGCTTTTTTTCCCTAGCGGGGAGGGGGAAGACGACTGAAGCTTTCTTT. The variable domain in full, with the rest retrieved from reference TRBV7-2 and TRBJ1-1, is GAGVSQSPSNKVTEKGKDVELRCDPISGHTALYWYRQSLGQGLEFLIYFQGNSAPDKSGLPSDRFSAERTGGSVSTLTIQRTQQEDSAVYLCASSFFSLAGRGKTTEAFFGQGTRLTVV.

This clonotype was counted only a few times. This sequence joins TRBV7-3 and TRBJ2-7, with 7 bases that match TRBD2. The germline CDR1 and CDR2 sequences are SGHTA and FQGTGA. V lost 2 bases and J lost 2; bases outside the gene matches: 6. The CDR3 is made up of 15 amino acids. CDR3 loop: CASSLRSAGAYEQYF. The CDR3 DNA reads as TGTGCCAGCAGCTTACGATCTGCGGGGGCCTACGAGCAGTACTTC.

The rearrangement uses TRBV5-1 and TRBJ2-2; D is unclear. The CDR3 length is 13 residues. The V and J ends lost 5 bases and 1 base respectively, with 6 bases between them. Per germline, CDR1 SGHRS and CDR2 YFSETQ. The CDR3 DNA follows: TGCGCCAGCAGTGACGAGAACACCGGGGAGCTGTTTTTT. Residues: CASSDENTGELFF. Filled out from reference TRBV5-1 and TRBJ2-2, the complete variable domain reads KAGVTQTPRYLIKTRGQQVTLSCSPISGHRSVSWYQQTPGQGLQFLFEYFSETQRNKGNFPGRFSGRQFSNSRSEMNVSTLELGDSALYLCASSDENTGELFFGEGSRLTVL.

This chain links TRBV7-2 with TRBJ1-3; no clear D. V shed 5 bases and J shed 0 bases, with 11 bases lying between them. The length of the CDR3 is 15 residues. Germline V lookup: CDR1 SGHTA, CDR2 FQGNSA. The CDR3: CASSPLASSGNTIYF. The CDR3 nucleotides read TGTGCCAGCAGCCCACTGGCTTCCTCTGGAAACACCATATATTTT. Supplemented by reference TRBV7-2 and TRBJ1-3, the full variable domain reads GAGVSQSPSNKVTEKGKDVELRCDPISGHTALYWYRQSLGQGLEFLIYFQGNSAPDKSGLPSDRFSAERTGGSVSTLTIQRTQQEDSAVYLCASSPLASSGNTIYFGEGSWLTVV.

This clonotype came up a few times. The chain couples TRBV7-2 to TRBJ2-7, with 7 bases fitting TRBD2. Trimming at V came to 5 bases and at J to 3 bases, leaving 4 bases not matched to a gene. The CDR3 runs to 13 residues. The germline V gene has CDR1 SGHTA and CDR2 FQGNSA. CDR3 sequence (DNA): TGTGCCAGCAGCCCCGGGGGGTTCTACGAGCAGTACTTC. Amino acids: CASSPGGFYEQYF.

CDR3 protein: CASRPEETQYF. CDR3 nucleotide sequence: TGTGCCAGCAGACCCGAAGAGACCCAGTACTTC. The chain uses TRBV2 and TRBJ2-5; the D is unclear. The CDR3 covers 11 residues. V lost 6 bases and J 3 bases, leaving 5 bases between the germline ends. The germline V gene encodes CDR1 SNHLY and CDR2 FYNNEI.

This chain links TRBV11-2 with TRBJ2-5; 12 positions match TRBD2. Germline assignment: CDR1 SGHAT and CDR2 FQNNGV. The CDR3 has 16 residues. V shed 1 base, J shed 1 base, and the junction held 1 base outside the gene matches. Here the CDR3 reads CASSLGLAGAQETQYF. The DNA for the CDR3 is TGTGCCAGCAGCTTAGGACTAGCGGGGGCCCAAGAGACCCAGTACTTC.

The chain is built from TRBV6-1 and TRBJ2-1; D is possibly TRBD2 (6 bases). This CDR3 has 16 residues. Germline V gene lookup returns CDR1 MNHNS and CDR2 SASEGT. Trimming pared 2 bases from V and 4 bases from J, leaving 15 bases between. CDR3 nucleotide sequence: TGTGCCAGCAGTGAATATAGGTCTAGCGATTACAATGAGCAGTTCTTC. Encoded protein: CASSEYRSSDYNEQFF.

For the CDR3, the DNA is TGTGCCAGCAGTTTTGGGTTGAACACTGAAGCTTTCTTT. Amino acid sequence: CASSFGLNTEAFF. The chain combines TRBV28 with TRBJ1-1; D call uncertain. CDR3 length: 13 residues. Germline assignment: CDR1 MDHEN and CDR2 SYDVKM. Trimming cost V 3 bases and J 0 bases, with 5 bases left between them.

The sample holds a few counts of this clonotype. The V call is TRBV7-4, the J call TRBJ2-5; 11 bases match TRBD2. With 5 bases clipped from V and 3 bases from J, the junction kept 5 bases outside the gene matches. This CDR3 is 15 amino acids long. The germline V gene has CDR1 SGHVT and CDR2 SQSDAQ. The CDR3 DNA follows: TGTGCCAGCAGCAATCTAGCGGGAGGTAAAGAGACCCAGTACTTC. This sequence encodes CASSNLAGGKETQYF.

This chain joins TRBV7-2 and TRBJ1-5; maybe TRBD1 (6 bases). Germline V CDR1 and CDR2: SGHTA, FQGNSA. Trimming took off 1 base at V and 4 bases at J, with 17 bases between the two ends. This CDR3 has 17 residues. CDR3 nucleotide sequence: TGTGCCAGCAGCTTAGATCGAGGTGACAGGCCAAATCAGCCCCAGCATTTT. Translated, it gives CASSLDRGDRPNQPQHF.

The table lists this clonotype with a few counts. This chain links TRBV7-9 with TRBJ1-6; TRBD1 matches at 9 bases. The CDR3 length is 14 residues. From germline, CDR1 is SEHNR and CDR2 FQNEAQ (reference sequence). V shed 4 bases, J shed 10 bases, and the junction held 5 bases outside the gene matches. CDR3 DNA sequence: TGTGCCAGCAGCTCGGACAGGGGAGGATCACCCCTCCACTTT. It specifies CASSSDRGGSPLHF.